Included here is one TCR beta chain sequence, with context. Its antigen remains unknown. The entry originates in a study of cytomegalovirus exposure and HLA in healthy donors. Study information: A later analysis reported the same platform for the 120 validation repertoires and the roughly 700 first-cohort repertoires. The study, taken as a whole, reports: The tendency of first-cohort TCR clusters to co-occur in the roughly 130 validation repertoires was the finding of a later analysis. Reports indicated that the classifier achieved high specificity and sensitivity in diagnosing cytomegalovirus status.

This CDR3 contains 15 residues. The germline gives CDR1 MNHNS, CDR2 SASEGT. V lost 1 base and J lost 4; bases outside the gene matches: 7. Profiling relied on immunoSEQ multiplex PCR, and the TCRdb table lists in-frame clones only, not all of them. The table records roughly 330,000 clones, around 90% of them present only once. The rearrangement joins TRBV6-1 to TRBJ2-7, with 7 nucleotides matching TRBD2. This clonotype was obtained from a woman younger than 45 in good health and CMV-seropositive. What was sequenced was PBMCs. CDR3 sequence: CASSEVVGGPYEQYF. CDR3 bases: TGTGCCAGCAGTGAAGTCGTGGGAGGGCCATACGAGCAGTACTTC.